Listed below are T cell receptor beta chains from one sample, sequenced in a study of blood T cell repertoires in COVID-19. The protocol was immunoSEQ multiplex PCR, while the TCRdb copy is restricted to in-frame clones and leaves out a portion. The table lists 200,000 to 300,000 clones, roughly 88% of them singletons, with 3% to 3.5% in the top ten. The sequenced sample consisted of PBMCs or T cells enriched from blood (not recorded which). These receptors came from a woman aged 40 to 50 who had been exposed to COVID-19. CDR3s include the opening cysteine and the closing phenylalanine or tryptophan. The D gene is left open where the match is weak. The size entry is marked missing in some rows and otherwise reads once, few, many or a size class.

>TRBV7-9|once|NA|TRBJ1-5
TGTGCCAGCAGCCAGGGCCAGGCCTTTAATCAGCCCCAGCATTTT
CASSQGQAFNQPQHF
>TRBV19|NA|NA|TRBJ2-7
TGTGCCAGTAGTATAGACAGGGGAACCTACGAGCAGTACTTC
CASSIDRGTYEQYF
>TRBV11-2|NA|NA|TRBJ1-2
TGTGCCAGCAGCTTAGATAATAACAACCAGGATGGCTACACCTTC
CASSLDNNNQDGYTF
>TRBV11-2|NA|NA|TRBJ2-3
TGTGCCAGCAGCTTCCACGGAGGAAACACAGATACGCAGTATTTT
CASSFHGGNTDTQYF
>TRBV6-2/TRBV6-3|NA|NA|TRBJ2-5
TGTGCCAGCAGTGACCCGGGGGAAGAGACCCAGTACTTC
CASSDPGEETQYF
>TRBV6-2/TRBV6-3|NA|TRBD2|TRBJ2-1
TGTGCCAGCAGTCCCGTGGCTAGCGGGTTTAGCTCCTACAATGAGCAGTTCTTC
CASSPVASGFSSYNEQFF
>TRBV9|NA|NA|TRBJ1-1
TGTGCCAGCAGCTATATAGGGGGGAACACTGAAGCTTTCTTT
CASSYIGGNTEAFF
>TRBV6-2/TRBV6-3|NA|TRBD1|TRBJ2-3
TGTGCCAGCAGTTACGGGGACAGGGTGACAGATACGCAGTATTTT
CASSYGDRVTDTQYF
>TRBV7-5|NA|NA|TRBJ1-4
TGTGTCAGAAGCGGGGACAACCACTCGAATGCAACTAATGAAAAACTGTTTTTT
CVRSGDNHSNATNEKLFF
>TRBV6-5|NA|NA|TRBJ2-1
TGTGCCACCTGGGACTCGGGCGTCTACAATGAGCAGTTCTTC
CATWDSGVYNEQFF
>TRBV7-3|NA|TRBD2|TRBJ2-3
TGTGCCAGCAGCTCGCGAGGGCGGGGGGGCCCGGATACGCAGTATTTT
CASSSRGRGGPDTQYF
>TRBV28|NA|NA|TRBJ1-2
TGTGCCAGCAGTTACCTCCCGGCAGGGAATTATGGCTACACCTTC
CASSYLPAGNYGYTF
>TRBV18|NA|NA|TRBJ1-5
TGTGCCAGCTCTACCGGGACACCGAATCAGCCCCAGCATTTT
CASSTGTPNQPQHF
>TRBV28|NA|NA|TRBJ2-1
TGTGCCAGCAGTTTAGGAGGGATGAGTGAGCAGTTCTTC
CASSLGGMSEQFF
>TRBV12-5|NA|NA|TRBJ2-3
TGTGCTAGTGGTTTGTTCCCTCAGATAGGCCACGGGGAGGAGGATACGCAGTATTTT
CASGLFPQIGHGEEDTQYF
>TRBV29-1|NA|TRBD1|TRBJ1-5
TGCAGCGTAGGACAGGGGGCGGGTCAGCCCCAGCATTTT
CSVGQGAGQPQHF
>TRBV27|NA|NA|TRBJ1-2
TGTGCCAGCAGTTTAGGGGCAGGTGTGATAGATGGCTACACCTTC
CASSLGAGVIDGYTF
>TRBV19|NA|TRBD1|TRBJ2-2
TGTGCCAGTACCTTAAGGGGACAGGGGGGCGGGGAGCTGTTTTTT
CASTLRGQGGGELFF
>TRBV11-3|NA|TRBD2|TRBJ2-2
TGTGCCAGCAGCTTAGCGGGAGGGCGAACCGGGGAGCTGTTTTTT
CASSLAGGRTGELFF
>TRBV30|many|TRBD1|TRBJ2-3
TGTGCCTGTTCCGGGACAGGGTCAGCCAAAACAGATACGCAGTATTTT
CACSGTGSAKTDTQYF
>TRBV7-3|NA|TRBD1|TRBJ1-2
TGTGCCAGCAGCCCTCCGGGACAGGTTACCTATGGCTACACCTTC
CASSPPGQVTYGYTF
>TRBV28|NA|TRBD1|TRBJ2-6
TGTGCCAGCAGTTGGACAGGGGTGAACTCTGGGGCCAACGTCCTGACTTTC
CASSWTGVNSGANVLTF
>TRBV4-2|NA|TRBD2|TRBJ2-7
TGTGCCAGCAGCCAAGATCGGAGGGAGGGCCGGTACTTC
CASSQDRREGRYF
>TRBV14|NA|NA|TRBJ1-2
TGTGCCAGCAGCCCCCCCGACGGGGTCTATGGCTACACCTTC
CASSPPDGVYGYTF
>TRBV19|NA|TRBD1|TRBJ1-5
TGTGCCAGTAGTATGTATGGACAGGGTAGCAATCAGCCCCAGCATTTT
CASSMYGQGSNQPQHF
>TRBV29-1|NA|NA|TRBJ1-1
TGCAGCGCCTCCGCCGGAGGGGACACTGAAGCTTTCTTT
CSASAGGDTEAFF
>TRBV7-9|NA|TRBD2|TRBJ2-1
TGTGCCAGCAGCTTAGCGCCGAGCGGGATGGGTGAGCAGTTCTTC
CASSLAPSGMGEQFF
>TRBV11-3|NA|NA|TRBJ2-5
TGTGCCAGCAGCCCCGTATTTCGGCAGGGGGAGACCCAGTACTTC
CASSPVFRQGETQYF
>TRBV27|NA|NA|TRBJ1-1
TGTGCCAGCAGTACCCTTAACCTAAGACAGGTTGCGAACACTGAAGCTTTCTTT
CASSTLNLRQVANTEAFF
>TRBV7-9|once|NA|TRBJ2-7
TGTGCCAGCAGCTTAGCAGGGAGCGAGCAGTACTTC
CASSLAGSEQYF
>TRBV19|few|TRBD1|TRBJ1-1
TGTGCCAGTAGTATAGGCCGACAGGGTGCCTCAATGAACACTGAAGCTTTCTTT
CASSIGRQGASMNTEAFF
>TRBV4-2|NA|NA|TRBJ2-1
TGTGCCAGCAGCCAAGAATGGGACTTCTGGAACAATGAGCAGTTCTTC
CASSQEWDFWNNEQFF
>TRBV28|NA|NA|TRBJ1-4
TGTGCCAGCAGGACAGAGGGCCTCGGGGGTGAAAAACTGTTTTTT
CASRTEGLGGEKLFF
>TRBV27|NA|NA|TRBJ1-2
TGTGCCAGCAGCCTGACAGGCATCTATGGCTACACCTTC
CASSLTGIYGYTF
>TRBV5-1|few|TRBD2|TRBJ2-5
TGCGCCAGCAGCTTGGGTGGGACTAGCGGGCAAGAGACCCAGTACTTC
CASSLGGTSGQETQYF
>TRBV5-5|NA|NA|TRBJ2-7
TGTGCCAGCAGCTTGTCGGCGACAAACTCCTACGAGCAGTACTTC
CASSLSATNSYEQYF
>TRBV29-1|few|TRBD2|TRBJ2-3
TGCAGCGCCTGTACTAGCGGGGTGAGCACAGATACGCAGTATTTT
CSACTSGVSTDTQYF
>TRBV21-1|NA|NA|TRBJ1-1
TGTGCCAGCAGCAAAGAACCAGGGGGAGGTAACACTGAAGCTTTCTTT
CASSKEPGGGNTEAFF
>TRBV7-2|NA|TRBD1|TRBJ1-5
TGTGCCAGCAGCTTGGTGACAGGGGGGCCCCAGCATTTT
CASSLVTGGPQHF
>TRBV11-2|NA|NA|TRBJ1-1
TGTGCCAGCAGCTTTATGTCGAACACTGAAGCTTTCTTT
CASSFMSNTEAFF
>TRBV13|few|TRBD1|TRBJ2-2
TGTGCCAGCAGCTTATACCGGACAGGAATTACCGGGGAGCTGTTTTTT
CASSLYRTGITGELFF
>TRBV19|NA|NA|TRBJ1-2
TGTGCCAGCCGGGACACTAGCTATGGCTACACCTTC
CASRDTSYGYTF
>TRBV10-1|NA|NA|TRBJ2-3
TGCGCTGTAGTCCCAGGATTCCCCCTCACAGATACGCAGTATTTT
CAVVPGFPLTDTQYF
>TRBV19|NA|TRBD1|TRBJ1-1
TGTGCCAGTACCCCACTACAGGGGCGGGGGAACACTGAAGCTTTCTTT
CASTPLQGRGNTEAFF